This entry describes one T cell receptor beta chain. The data are from a study of blood T cell repertoires in COVID-19. About the research overall: The United States, Italy and Spain supplied acute and convalescent COVID-19 samples. T cells, B-cell-depleted T cells, or PBMCs provided the cDNA or gDNA that served as material.

Original handling: Amplified reference gene primers provided the basis for estimating nucleated cell counts. Clones were read by immunoSEQ multiplex PCR, and TCRdb kept only the in-frame ones, dropping some. That table furnishes V, J and clone size, whereas the DNA furnished D and trimming. The sample records roughly 180,000 clones, more than 75% being singletons. In germline, CDR1 is SNHLY, CDR2 FYNNEI. The CDR3 contains 15 residues. V was trimmed by 5 bases and J by 0 bases, leaving 13 bases between them. The sample taken for sequencing was peripheral blood. This sequence joins TRBV2 and TRBJ1-2, with D possibly being TRBD1 (5 bases). This clonotype was sampled from a woman in her 50s with active or convalescent COVID-19. CDR3: CASSPDSSSNYGYTF. For the CDR3, the DNA is TGTGCCAGCAGTCCCGACAGCTCCTCTAACTATGGCTACACCTTC.